This T cell receptor beta chain was sequenced for a study of beta chain features in type 1 diabetes. There are a few counts of this clone. Since all of the isolated RNA was reverse transcribed, expressed TCRB transcripts were what got sequenced. Some clones are missing from TCRdb's copy, which holds only in-frame ones; the method was immunoSEQ multiplex PCR. Of roughly 610,000 clones in the sample, about a sixth were seen once. The sequence derives from a man between 18 and 35 years old in good health. Sequences were obtained from naive CD4+ T cells from blood.

The CDR3: CASSLVGTGANVLTF. The DNA of the CDR3 is TGCGCCAGCAGCTTGGTGGGGACTGGGGCCAACGTCCTGACTTTC. The V call is TRBV5-1, the J call TRBJ2-6, with no clear D. Germline V gives CDR1 SGHRS, CDR2 YFSETQ. The CDR3 runs 15 residues. Trimming took 0 bases from V and 2 from J, leaving 6 bases between them.